This TCR beta chain was profiled in a study of human T cells and chemical hapten exposure. Study outcomes and limitations: Clustering by CDR3 similarity yielded significantly more large clusters from expanded TCRs than controls.

The library put unique molecular identifiers onto individual cDNA molecules. TCRdb re-analysed the RACE reads in MiXCR, keeping a single row per CDR3 protein. The sample lists about 99,000 distinct CDR3 sequences; roughly 12% were seen once. About this clonotype: Its cognate antigen is unknown.

The time point: patch test 1, 2 weeks after DPC sensitization. The sample's treatment: therapeutic diphenylcyclopropenone sensitization with weekly scalp DPC. The drawing of blood occurred before each patch test was applied. The V end lost 5 bases, the J end lost 2 bases, and 16 bases lay between the germline ends. CDR1 and CDR2 from the germline V gene are MNHEY and SVGEGT. The CDR3 is made up of 16 amino acids. Sequencing used whole blood, obtained in connection with sensitization to the hapten diphenylcyclopropenone (DPC). J is TRBJ1-5 and V is TRBV6-2 or TRBV6-3; D is possibly TRBD1 (5 bases). This clonotype originated in a woman in her thirties or forties with alopecia areata. Some clones in this sample may be carry-over from other donors' samples. The DNA of the CDR3 is TGTGCCAGCAGTCGAACCTTCTGGGGGGGCAATCAGCCCCAGCATTTT. It yields the protein CASSRTFWGGNQPQHF.